This record concerns one T cell receptor beta chain sequence. Its antigen is unknown. These data originate in a study of T-cell reconstitution after alpha-beta-depleted transplantation in children. Broader study findings: One year after transplant, T-cell counts and diversity came mostly from newly produced T cells. TCRbeta diversity was high at day 60 in some patients (a result of surviving recipient T cells and thymic progenitors).

Using unique molecular identifiers, the investigators prepared the TCRbeta library. TCRdb redid the calling of the PCR reads with MiXCR, one entry per CDR3 protein. The sample has approximately 300,000 distinct CDR3 sequences, around 7.3% seen once. V was clipped by 6 bases and J by 11 bases, with 19 bases between them. The CDR3 has 13 amino acids. Germline-derived CDR1 and CDR2 are KGHSH and LQKENI. This chain uses TRBV18 with TRBJ1-1; D is undetermined. The material sequenced was peripheral blood, taken 360 days after TCRalphabeta/CD19-depleted stem cell transplant. This receptor was taken from a female patient aged 2-10 years who had a stem cell transplant for Fanconi anemia, so the T cells may come from the graft donor. CDR3 sequence (DNA): TGTGCCAGCTCTCTTAAGGACGGAGGCGAGGCTTTCTTT. As protein: CASSLKDGGEAFF.